The rows below give T cell receptor beta chains drawn from one sample of a study of pediatric ulcerative colitis. Libraries were prepared by immunoSEQ multiplex PCR; TCRdb keeps only in-frame clonotypes and omits some of them. Of approximately 40,000 clones listed, roughly 70% were seen once; the top ten hold approximately 9%. The sequenced sample consisted of gut tissue. The receptors derive from a boy aged 5 to 17 with severe ulcerative colitis. Both conserved end residues are part of each CDR3. A D gene is named only where the DNA matches it firmly. Clone size is given for some rows only: seen once, a few or many times, or a class if the clone is expanded.

V	size	D	J	DNA	CDR3
TRBV4-2	NA	NA	TRBJ2-3	TGTGCCAGCAGCCAAGGTATTGGGGGGGCCGAAGATACGCAGTATTTT	CASSQGIGGAEDTQYF
TRBV4-1	NA	NA	TRBJ2-1	TGCGCCAGCAGCCAAGGGCGCGGGGTTGATGAGCAGTTCTTC	CASSQGRGVDEQFF
TRBV4-1	NA	TRBD1	TRBJ1-4	TGCGCCAGCAGCCAACCGGGACAGGGTGTCCGTAAACTGTTTTTT	CASSQPGQGVRKLFF
TRBV14	NA	TRBD1	TRBJ2-7	TGTGCCAGCAGCCAAGTATTGATGGGACAGGGGTCCTACGAGCAGTACTTC	CASSQVLMGQGSYEQYF
TRBV2	NA	NA	TRBJ2-5	TGTGCCAGCGGGGGCGGACCAGAGACCCAGTACTTC	CASGGGPETQYF
TRBV11-3	NA	TRBD1	TRBJ1-2	TGTGCCAGCAGCCCTAGGGACAGGCCCGGGTATGGCTACACCTTC	CASSPRDRPGYGYTF
TRBV6-5	NA	NA	TRBJ2-1	TGTGCCAGCAGTTCCCCGGACAGATCAAATGAGCAGTTCTTC	CASSSPDRSNEQFF
TRBV27	once	NA	TRBJ2-7	TGTGCCAGCAGGGCCGGGGGGCGAGGGTCCTACGAGCAGTACTTC	CASRAGGRGSYEQYF
TRBV7-2	NA	NA	TRBJ1-3	TGTGCCAGCAGCTCCGGGACATTGAGGGGAAACACCATATATTTT	CASSSGTLRGNTIYF
TRBV29-1	NA	NA	TRBJ1-1	TGCAGCGTTGAGGTCAAGAACACTGAAGCTTTCTTT	CSVEVKNTEAFF
TRBV2	NA	NA	TRBJ2-5	TGTGCCAGCAGTGGAGAGACAGTGACCCAAGAGACCCAGTACTTC	CASSGETVTQETQYF
TRBV11-2	NA	NA	TRBJ1-1	TGTGCCAGCACCATAGGTCACTTGGGGAACACTGAAGCTTTCTTT	CASTIGHLGNTEAFF
TRBV5-4	NA	NA	TRBJ1-1	TGTGCCAGCAGCTCACTTGGGACAAGGAACACTGAAGCTTTCTTT	CASSSLGTRNTEAFF
TRBV9	NA	NA	TRBJ1-6	TGTGCCAGCAGCGTAGTGCAAGAACGATCACCCCTCCACTTT	CASSVVQERSPLHF
TRBV11-2	NA	NA	TRBJ1-6	TGTGCCAGCAGCTACGGAAGTTCACCCCTCCACTTT	CASSYGSSPLHF
TRBV10-1	NA	TRBD1	TRBJ1-6	TGCGCCAGCGGACAGGGGGCAGGTTCACCCCTCCACTTT	CASGQGAGSPLHF
TRBV11-2	NA	NA	TRBJ2-2	TGTGCCAGCAGCTTAGTGTTTGGGGGCACCGGGGAGCTGTTTTTT	CASSLVFGGTGELFF
TRBV18	NA	NA	TRBJ2-3	TGTGCCAGCTCACCGAAGGGAAACACGCAGTATTTT	CASSPKGNTQYF
TRBV28	once	NA	TRBJ1-6	TGTGCCAGCAGAGGGAGGGGAAATTCACCCCTCCACTTT	CASRGRGNSPLHF